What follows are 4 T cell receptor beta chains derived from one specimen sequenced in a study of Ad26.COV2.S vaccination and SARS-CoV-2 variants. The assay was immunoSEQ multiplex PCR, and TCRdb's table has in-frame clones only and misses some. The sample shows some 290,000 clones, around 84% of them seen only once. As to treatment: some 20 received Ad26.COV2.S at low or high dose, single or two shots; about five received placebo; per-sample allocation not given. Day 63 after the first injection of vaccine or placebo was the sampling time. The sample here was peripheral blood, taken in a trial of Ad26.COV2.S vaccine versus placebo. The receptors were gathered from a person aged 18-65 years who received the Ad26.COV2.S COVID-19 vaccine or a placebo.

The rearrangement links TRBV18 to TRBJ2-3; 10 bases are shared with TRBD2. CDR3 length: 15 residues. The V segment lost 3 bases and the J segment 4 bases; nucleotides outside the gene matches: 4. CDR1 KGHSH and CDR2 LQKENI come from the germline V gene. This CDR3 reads CASSPGAGGPDTQYF. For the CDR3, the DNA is TGTGCCAGCTCACCGGGAGCGGGGGGGCCAGATACGCAGTATTTT. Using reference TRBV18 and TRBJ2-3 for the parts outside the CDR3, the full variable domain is NAGVMQNPRHLVRRRGQEARLRCSPMKGHSHVYWYRQLPEEGLKFMVYLQKENIIDESGMPKERFSAEFPKEGPSILRIQQVVRGDSAAYFCASSPGAGGPDTQYFGPGTRLTVL.

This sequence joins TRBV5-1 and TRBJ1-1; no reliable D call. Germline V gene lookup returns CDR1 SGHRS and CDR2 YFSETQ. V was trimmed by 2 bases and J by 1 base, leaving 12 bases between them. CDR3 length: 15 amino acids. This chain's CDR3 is CASSFPPGTNTEAFF. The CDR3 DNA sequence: TGCGCCAGCAGCTTCCCTCCGGGAACGAACACTGAAGCTTTCTTT.

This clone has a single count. In DNA, the CDR3 is TGTGCCAGCACGCGCGGGACAGGAGGTAATCAGCCCCAGCATTTT. It translates to CASTRGTGGNQPQHF. This rearrangement joins TRBV2 to TRBJ1-5, with 8 bases lining up with TRBD1. The CDR3 length is 15 residues. Per germline, CDR1 SNHLY and CDR2 FYNNEI. Losses at the gene ends were 7 bases for V and 4 bases for J; bases not matched to a gene: 9.

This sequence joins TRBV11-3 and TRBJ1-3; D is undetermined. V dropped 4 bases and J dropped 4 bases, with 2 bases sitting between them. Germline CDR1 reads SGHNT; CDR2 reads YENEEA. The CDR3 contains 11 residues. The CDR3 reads CASSSGNTIYF. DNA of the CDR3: TGTGCCAGCAGCTCGGGAAACACCATATATTTT.